The rows below give T cell receptor beta chains drawn from one sample of a study of blood T cells in healthy people across ages. TCRdb fed the 5' RACE reads into MiXCR, producing one record per CDR3 protein. Among around 870,000 distinct CDR3 sequences listed, under 30% were seen once. The specimen sequenced was blood. The receptors here all came from a woman aged 80 or older in good health. CDR3s leave out the opening cysteine and the closing phenylalanine or tryptophan. Size is stated for part of the rows, as once, few or many counts, or as a class when the clone is expanded.

v_gene	j_gene	len	abundance	CDR3aa
TRBV19	TRBJ2-3	11	.	ASSIPRFDTQY
TRBV7-2	TRBJ1-2	14	many	ASSLLSLTVNYGYT
TRBV6-1	TRBJ2-3	13	many	ASSPRGSSTDTQY
TRBV7-2	TRBJ1-1	12	.	ASSLLQINTEAF
TRBV29-1	TRBJ1-2	11	.	SVGEGPSYGYT
TRBV5-1	TRBJ2-7	14	.	ASSPGLAEGGYEQY
TRBV6-6	TRBJ2-1	13	many	ASSSGDRRNNEQF
TRBV18	TRBJ2-7	12	.	ASSTGQAASEQY
TRBV10-3	TRBJ1-2	13	many	AISDPGSTNYGYT
TRBV7-2	TRBJ1-1	13	many	ASSLEGSLNTEAF
TRBV20-1	TRBJ1-2	14	many	SARTGGSGLISGYT
TRBV20-1	.	12	.	SARATYKGFEQY
TRBV7-8	TRBJ2-1	14	many	ASSSSTGRSYNEQF
TRBV14	TRBJ1-1	11	few	ASSQTLSTEAF
TRBV6-2/TRBV6-3	TRBJ2-1	12	many	ASSYSAKYNEQF
TRBV12-3/TRBV12-4	TRBJ1-2	12	many	ASSLQQLPYGYT
TRBV7-2	TRBJ2-1	10	many	ASSFVRVEQF
TRBV7-9	TRBJ2-5	14	many	ASSLGSRGGPETQY
TRBV4-3	TRBJ1-4	14	.	ASSQGASLGREKLF
TRBV11-1	TRBJ2-7	12	many	ASSLRLVSYEQY
TRBV25-1	TRBJ1-6	11	.	ASSLGLGSPLH
TRBV6-2/TRBV6-3	TRBJ2-7	14	.	ASRDSPSGGIYEQY
TRBV20-1	TRBJ2-5	13	many	SARAGSGGEETQY
TRBV29-1	TRBJ1-1	12	.	SVEDGTVNTEAF
TRBV28	TRBJ1-4	12	.	AALRAGANEKLF
TRBV11-3	TRBJ1-2	12	many	ASSTLQGDYGYT
TRBV6-2/TRBV6-3	TRBJ2-7	12	many	ASRDRVLRGEQY
TRBV6-1	TRBJ1-2	11	few	ASTSQGFYGYT
TRBV10-3	TRBJ2-7	11	many	AIRMDGTYEQY
TRBV28	TRBJ2-1	11	.	ASSIPGPPDQF
TRBV11-2	TRBJ2-5	14	once	ASSETGGPLGNEQY
TRBV12-3/TRBV12-4	TRBJ2-4	11	many	ASTAGAKNIQY
TRBV12-3/TRBV12-4	TRBJ1-1	11	.	ASSLNSGTEAF
TRBV28	TRBJ1-4	12	.	ASSLGQGNEELF
TRBV6-2/TRBV6-3	TRBJ1-5	14	.	ASCYPPGGLNQPQH
TRBV6-2/TRBV6-3	TRBJ2-7	8	.	ASSLLGQY
TRBV11-2	TRBJ2-7	12	.	ASSLEGQLYEQY
TRBV4-3	TRBJ2-3	14	many	ASSQEGPRKRYTQY
TRBV20-1	TRBJ2-1	14	many	SARDARTGIGNEQF
TRBV5-5	TRBJ2-6	16	few	ANSLDGRFYSGANVLT
TRBV6-5	TRBJ2-5	13	many	ASSPTGRGQETQY
TRBV3-1	TRBJ1-2	10	few	ASSQVQGAYT
TRBV7-9	TRBJ1-2	12	many	ASSRTTANYGYT
TRBV4-1	TRBJ2-1	13	many	ASSQGRGIYNEQF
TRBV12-3/TRBV12-4	TRBJ2-3	12	many	ASSLAGITDTQY
TRBV29-1	TRBJ2-5	10	many	SVLKTEETQY
TRBV30	TRBJ1-6	14	few	AWSGPLGDRASPLH
TRBV11-2	TRBJ2-1	11	.	ASSPPNGNEQF
TRBV12-3/TRBV12-4	TRBJ2-3	14	.	ASSLAGAGRADTEY
TRBV11-2	TRBJ2-3	12	many	ASSSRGQLDTQY
TRBV12-3/TRBV12-4	TRBJ2-2	13	.	ASSPGTGGPGELF
TRBV7-9	TRBJ1-2	11	many	ASSLVSLWGYT
TRBV3-1	TRBJ2-1	11	.	ASSQTGGLNRF